Listed here are 32 T cell receptor beta chains from one sample, sequenced in a study of cytomegalovirus exposure and HLA in healthy donors. Use of 60 Vbeta and 13 Jbeta primers characterized the PCR. The table came from immunoSEQ multiplex PCR; TCRdb's copy has only in-frame clones and leaves some out. The sample lists 140,000 to 150,000 clones; approximately 80% were seen once. The sequencing input was PBMCs. The receptors stem from a male donor in good health and CMV-seronegative.

This clone occurred once. The chain joins TRBV5-1 to TRBJ2-1; TRBD2 matches 7 bases. Trimming cost V 2 bases and J 3 bases; bases outside gene matches: 2. The CDR3 sequence is 14 residues long. Germline V lookup: CDR1 SGHRS, CDR2 YFSETQ. CDR3 residues: CASSFRDYYNEQFF. The DNA of the CDR3 is TGCGCCAGCAGCTTCCGGGACTACTACAATGAGCAGTTCTTC.

CDR3 in amino acids: CASSQDATVPGHRDGTEAFF. The CDR3 nucleotides read TGTGCCAGCAGCCAAGATGCAACAGTCCCGGGACACAGGGATGGAACTGAAGCTTTCTTT. This rearrangement joins TRBV4-2 to TRBJ1-1, with D tentatively TRBD1 (6 bases). This CDR3 comprises 20 residues. Trimming shortened V by 0 bases and J by 5 bases, and 28 bases separated the two germline ends. Germline V gene lookup returns CDR1 LGHNA and CDR2 YNFKEQ.

The chain employs TRBV15 and TRBJ2-7; 7 nucleotides align to TRBD1. With V trimmed by 1 base and J by 7 bases, 13 bases remained unmatched. Germline CDR1 reads LNHNV; CDR2 reads YYDKDF (reference sequence). CDR3 length: 16 residues. The CDR3 DNA reads as TGTGCCACCAGCAGAGGGGAGACAGGGAAGGGGAGAGAGCAGTACTTC. It specifies CATSRGETGKGREQYF.

Notes on this clone: A read error may produce the germline difference seen at one junction end. CDR3 nucleotides: TGTGCCAGCAGCTTGAGGACAGGGAGGGTGGCCAAAAACAGTCAGTACTTC. Encoded protein: CASSLRTGRVAKNSQYF. The chain employs TRBV5-4 and TRBJ2-4; D is perhaps TRBD1 (8 bases). Germline CDR1 is SGHNT and CDR2 is YYREEE (reference sequence). CDR3 length: 17 amino acids.

This clone was observed once. This chain connects TRBV7-6 to TRBJ2-3, with D possibly TRBD2 on 5 matching bases. The CDR3 consists of 14 residues. Germline V CDR1 and CDR2: SGHVS, FNYEAQ. Trimming stripped 5 bases from V and 4 bases from J, with 13 bases between. The CDR3 loop is CASSPAGLSDTQYF. CDR3 nucleotide sequence: TGTGCCAGCAGCCCCGCAGGACTCTCAGATACGCAGTATTTT.

CDR3 nucleotide sequence: TGTGCCAGCAGCTACAGGGTAGGGAGTTCACCCCTCCACTTT. It translates to CASSYRVGSSPLHF. The gene calls are TRBV7-8 and TRBJ1-6, with a tentative D call TRBD1 (6 bases). Germline CDR1 SGHVS, CDR2 FQNEAQ. The CDR3 extends over 14 amino acids. Trimming cost V 4 bases and J 9 bases, with 13 bases left between them. The variable domain in full, completed from reference TRBV7-8 and TRBJ1-6, reads GAGVSQSPRYKVAKRGQDVALRCDPISGHVSLFWYQQALGQGPEFLTYFQNEAQLDKSGLPSDRFFAERPEGSVSTLKIQRTQQEDSAVYLCASSYRVGSSPLHFGNGTRLTVT.

This clone was recorded only once. This rearrangement joins TRBV10-1 to TRBJ1-5, with D possibly TRBD1 on 6 matching bases. Looked up from germline, CDR1 is WNHNN and CDR2 is SYGVQD (reference sequence). This CDR3 region has 12 residues. Between the trimmed V and J ends, which lost 6 bases and 5 bases, there was a span of 8 bases. DNA of the CDR3: TGCGCCAGCAGGGGGGCAGATCAGCCCCAGCATTTT. Translating it yields CASRGADQPQHF.

The rearrangement uses TRBV9 and TRBJ1-1; a weak D match, TRBD1 (5 bases). Trimming took 1 base from V and 0 from J, leaving 7 bases between them. The CDR3 is 14 amino acids. Germline V gene lookup returns CDR1 SGDLS and CDR2 YYNGEE. The CDR3 sequence: CASSVRGVNTEAFF. The CDR3, as DNA: TGTGCCAGCAGCGTACGGGGGGTGAACACTGAAGCTTTCTTT.

This clone was seen once. The rearrangement joins TRBV18 to TRBJ1-1; TRBD1 is a possible D gene (6 bases). The V end lost 3 bases, the J end lost 0 bases, and 17 bases lay between the germline ends. The germline V gene encodes CDR1 KGHSH and CDR2 LQKENI. The CDR3 spans 17 residues. CDR3 DNA sequence: TGTGCCAGCTCACCCCTCCAGGGGCAGGGAATGAACACTGAAGCTTTCTTT. Translation: CASSPLQGQGMNTEAFF.

The chain is built from TRBV6-1 and TRBJ2-5; TRBD1 matches 8 bases. The J segment lost 4 bases and the V segment lost 6 bases, leaving 4 bases of the junction unmatched. This CDR3 has 13 residues. The germline gives CDR1 MNHNS, CDR2 SASEGT. CDR3 DNA sequence: TGTGCCAGCAGCCGCGACAGGGGAGAGACCCAGTACTTC. Amino acids: CASSRDRGETQYF.

The chain joins TRBV4-1 to TRBJ2-7; a weak D match, TRBD1 (5 bases). V was cut by 1 base and J by 3 bases, with 10 bases left in between. Germline V gene sequence: CDR1 MGHRA, CDR2 YSYEKL. The CDR3 spans 14 residues. Here the CDR3 reads CASSQAGSNYEQYF. The DNA of the CDR3 is TGCGCCAGCAGCCAAGCAGGGTCGAACTACGAGCAGTACTTC.

The chain carries TRBV19 and TRBJ1-3; D is uncertain. The germline CDR1 and CDR2 sequences are LNHDA and SQIVND (reference sequence). The V gene lost 5 bases and the J gene lost 0 bases, with 11 bases spanning the gap. The CDR3 runs to 15 residues. The CDR3 nucleotides are TGTGCCAGTAGTTCCCCAGGTCGCTCTGGAAACACCATATATTTT. Protein sequence: CASSSPGRSGNTIYF.

J is TRBJ2-7 and V is TRBV11-2; 8 bases are a match to TRBD1. The length of the CDR3 is 15 residues. Germline V lookup: CDR1 SGHAT, CDR2 FQNNGV. J lost 1 base, V lost 5 bases, and 7 bases had no gene match. The CDR3 reads CASSPDRGPSYEQYF. The CDR3 DNA follows: TGTGCCAGCAGCCCCGACAGGGGCCCTTCCTACGAGCAGTACTTC.

The genes are TRBV11-2 and TRBJ2-5; D unclear. The assigned J gene may be wrong: the sequence end matches TRBJ2-7 better. Germline CDR1 and CDR2: SGHAT and FQNNGV. The CDR3 sequence is 11 residues long. The CDR3 spells CASSPSYEQYF. The CDR3 DNA sequence: TGTGCCAGCAGCCCCTCCTACGAGCAGTACTTC.

CDR3 residues: CAQGGGAARAFF. The CDR3 DNA sequence: TGTGCCCAAGGGGGGGGCGCCGCCAGGGCTTTCTTT. The chain employs TRBV5-4 and TRBJ1-1, with D perhaps TRBD1 (6 bases). The V end lost 10 bases, the J end lost 11 bases, and 21 bases lay between the germline ends. CDR3 length: 12 residues. From germline, CDR1 is SGHNT and CDR2 YYREEE (reference sequence).

The chain employs TRBV19 and TRBJ2-1; 10 bases match TRBD1. CDR3 length equals 15 residues. CDR1 and CDR2 from the germline V gene are LNHDA and SQIVND (reference sequence). V shed 6 bases and J 6 bases; nucleotides not matched to a gene: 8. Here the CDR3 reads CASSLGRTGGNEQFF. The DNA of the CDR3 is TGTGCCAGTAGCTTAGGTAGGACAGGGGGCAATGAGCAGTTCTTC.

This clone showed up just once. The V call is TRBV7-9, the J call TRBJ2-7, with 8 bases lining up with TRBD2. V trimming: 0 bases; J trimming: 5 bases; junction bases outside the gene matches: 12. CDR3 size: 17 residues. Germline V gene sequence: CDR1 SEHNR, CDR2 FQNEAQ (reference sequence). The CDR3 coding sequence is TGTGCCAGCAGCTTAGCTCGTGGGCGGGAGGAGGAGAACGAGCAGTACTTC. Protein sequence: CASSLARGREEENEQYF.

This clone has just a few counts. V usage is TRBV7-9 and J usage is TRBJ2-3, with TRBD2 matching 10 bases. The CDR3 spans 15 residues. Germline CDR1 reads SEHNR; CDR2 reads FQNEAQ (reference sequence). The V segment lost 1 base and the J segment 7 bases; nucleotides outside the gene matches: 5. Here the CDR3 reads CASSLEVLAGNTQYF. Here the CDR3 DNA reads TGTGCCAGCAGCTTAGAAGTACTAGCGGGAAATACGCAGTATTTT. The full variable domain, rest sourced from reference TRBV7-9 and TRBJ2-3, is DTGVSQNPRHKITKRGQNVTFRCDPISEHNRLYWYRQTLGQGPEFLTYFQNEAQLEKSRLLSDRFSAERPKGSFSTLEIQRTEQGDSAMYLCASSLEVLAGNTQYFGPGTRLTVL.

This chain joins TRBV5-1 and TRBJ1-2, with D unclear. With 1 base removed from V and 8 bases from J, the gap between germline ends came to 12 bases. The CDR3 runs 13 residues. Germline lookup yields CDR1 SGHRS and CDR2 YFSETQ. The DNA for the CDR3 is TGCGCCAGCAGCTTGTACCAGGAGGGCGGCTACACCTTC. This encodes CASSLYQEGGYTF.

This sequence joins TRBV27 and TRBJ2-7; D perhaps matches TRBD1 (8 bases). Germline values: CDR1 MNHEY, CDR2 SMNVEV (reference sequence). The V end lost 5 bases, the J end lost 9 bases, and 14 bases lay between the germline ends. CDR3 size: 12 residues. CDR3 bases: TGTGCCAGCAGTATAACAGGGGGGGGGCAGTACTTC. Amino acid sequence: CASSITGGGQYF.

The chain links TRBV5-4 to TRBJ2-5, with 7 nucleotides matching TRBD1. The DNA end favors TRBJ2-7, so the J call may be wrong. Looked up from germline, CDR1 is SGHNT and CDR2 is YYREEE (reference sequence). CDR3 length equals 15 residues. CDR3 protein: CASTAYTGVNYEQYF. CDR3 sequence (DNA): TGTGCCAGCACCGCGTATACAGGGGTCAACTACGAGCAGTACTTC.

The chain carries TRBV5-1 and TRBJ2-3; a possible D gene is TRBD1 (6 bases). V shed 4 bases and J shed 0 bases, with 9 bases lying between them. This CDR3 is 14 amino acids long. The germline CDR1 and CDR2 sequences are SGHRS and YFSETQ. The DNA for the CDR3 is TGCGCCAGCAGCATGGGACACAGCACAGATACGCAGTATTTT. This sequence encodes CASSMGHSTDTQYF. Filled out from reference TRBV5-1 and TRBJ2-3, the complete variable domain reads KAGVTQTPRYLIKTRGQQVTLSCSPISGHRSVSWYQQTPGQGLQFLFEYFSETQRNKGNFPGRFSGRQFSNSRSEMNVSTLELGDSALYLCASSMGHSTDTQYFGPGTRLTVL.

The chain links TRBV28 to TRBJ2-1, with 12 bases matching TRBD2. Germline V gives CDR1 MDHEN, CDR2 SYDVKM. The length of the CDR3 is 19 residues. With V trimmed by 6 bases and J by 0 bases, 12 bases remained unmatched. The CDR3 bases are TGTGCCAGCAGGCCCCCGGGACTAGCGGGTTCCAGCTCCTACAATGAGCAGTTCTTC. Protein: CASRPPGLAGSSSYNEQFF.

The chain couples TRBV5-1 to TRBJ1-1; 8 nucleotides line up with TRBD1. The germline V gene encodes CDR1 SGHRS and CDR2 YFSETQ. The J segment lost 5 bases and the V segment lost 0 bases, leaving 6 bases of the junction unmatched. The CDR3 contains 15 residues. The CDR3 DNA is TGCGCCAGCAGCTTGGTCGGGGACAGGATTACTGAAGCTTTCTTT. This sequence encodes CASSLVGDRITEAFF.

This clone occurred a few times. The CDR3 loop reads CASSQDSYGSQPQHF. The CDR3 bases are TGCGCCAGCAGCCAAGATTCGTACGGGAGTCAGCCCCAGCATTTT. The chain is built from TRBV4-1 and TRBJ1-5; D not certain. The V end lost 0 bases, the J end lost 6 bases, and 12 bases lay between the germline ends. The CDR3 contains 15 residues. Germline CDR1 is MGHRA and CDR2 is YSYEKL.

A few counts support this clone. This sequence joins TRBV6-1 and TRBJ2-2; TRBD1 agrees at 9 bases. V trimming: 4 bases; J trimming: 7 bases; junction bases outside the gene matches: 4. CDR3 size: 14 residues. Germline CDR1 is MNHNS and CDR2 is SASEGT. The CDR3 nucleotides read TGTGCCAGCAGTGGGGGACAGGGTGTCGGGGAGCTGTTTTTT. Translated, it gives CASSGGQGVGELFF.

This rearrangement joins TRBV5-5 to TRBJ1-5; D unresolved. The V gene lost 3 bases and the J gene lost 3 bases, with 16 bases spanning the gap. There are 16 residues in the CDR3. Germline CDR1 reads SGHKS; CDR2 reads YYEKEE (reference sequence). The CDR3 spells CASSWESSRLNQPQHF. In DNA form, the CDR3 reads TGTGCCAGCAGCTGGGAGAGCTCTAGGCTCAATCAGCCCCAGCATTTT. The full variable domain, completed using reference TRBV5-5 and TRBJ1-5, is DAGVTQSPTHLIKTRGQQVTLRCSPISGHKSVSWYQQVLGQGPQFIFQYYEKEERGRGNFPDRFSARQFPNYSSELNVNALLLGDSALYLCASSWESSRLNQPQHFGDGTRLSIL.

The chain joins TRBV29-1 to TRBJ2-7; TRBD2 matches 7 bases. The germline CDR1 and CDR2 sequences are SQVTM and ANQGSEA. The CDR3 length is 16 residues. With 1 base clipped from V and 4 bases from J, the junction kept 13 bases outside the gene matches. The DNA of the CDR3 is TGCAGCGTTGAAGGGACCTCACGGGAGGAGGGGTACGAGCAGTACTTC. Residues: CSVEGTSREEGYEQYF.

This chain uses TRBV29-1 with TRBJ1-5, with 10 bases matching TRBD1. The CDR3 consists of 14 residues. From germline, CDR1 is SQVTM and CDR2 ANQGSEA. The V gene end was trimmed by 7 bases and the J gene end by 3 bases; junction bases not matched to a gene: 6. In nucleotides, the CDR3 is TGCAGCGCAAGGACAGGGGGTAACAATCAGCCCCAGCATTTT. Encoded protein: CSARTGGNNQPQHF.

This clone was picked up a small number of times. CDR3 sequence: CASGKNSGISGELFF. In DNA, the CDR3 is TGTGCCAGCGGGAAGAATAGCGGGATATCCGGGGAGCTGTTTTTT. The chain links TRBV2 to TRBJ2-2; TRBD2 matches at 8 bases. This CDR3 contains 15 residues. Germline V gene sequence: CDR1 SNHLY, CDR2 FYNNEI. The J segment lost 6 bases and the V segment lost 8 bases, leaving 11 bases of the junction unmatched.

The V gene is TRBV25-1, the J gene TRBJ2-3, with 8 bases fitting TRBD1. CDR1 MGHDK and CDR2 SYGVNS come from the germline V gene. The CDR3 is 16 amino acids. With V trimmed by 5 bases and J by 4 bases, 11 bases remained unmatched. The CDR3 spells CASSPGQGPRADTQYF. CDR3 bases: TGTGCCAGCAGTCCAGGACAGGGCCCGCGGGCAGATACGCAGTATTTT. The full variable domain, in which reference TRBV25-1 and TRBJ2-3 provide the parts outside the CDR3, is EADIYQTPRYLVIGTGKKITLECSQTMGHDKMYWYQQDPGMELHLIHYSYGVNSTEKGDLSSESTVSRIRTEHFPLTLESARPSHTSQYLCASSPGQGPRADTQYFGPGTRLTVL.

The sample holds a few counts of this clone. Relative to the germline gene, one junction end is altered; a read error may explain this. This chain links TRBV5-1 with TRBJ2-6, with TRBD1 as a possible D gene (5 bases). The CDR3 spans 16 residues. CDR1 is SGHRS, CDR2 YFSETQ, per germline. The CDR3 DNA sequence: TGCGCCAGCAGCTTGGAAGGGCTCTCTGGGGCCAACGGCCTGACTTTC. Its translation is CASSLEGLSGANGLTF.